One and the same sample provided the 12 T cell receptor beta chains below, sequenced in a study of shared clonotypes between healthy human individuals. CD45RO-negative cells were positively selected for CCR7, leaving out terminally differentiated effector memory CD45RA+ cells. The repertoire was sequenced with immunoSEQ multiplex PCR; TCRdb's copy has only in-frame clones and lacks some. This table holds about 2.1 million clones, about 93% found once. Specimen: naive CD8+ T cells from PBMCs. The receptors were gathered from a man between 18 and 29 years old in good health. Some clones in this sample may be carry-over from other donors' samples.

As for this clone: In the same sample, other DNA sequences code for this CDR3. The chain has TRBV6-1 and TRBJ2-7; no clear D. The CDR3 has 10 amino acids. V was pared by 4 bases and J by 4 bases, with 2 bases between. Germline CDR1 MNHNS, CDR2 SASEGT. The CDR3 DNA sequence: TGTGCCAGCAGTGCATACGAGCAGTACTTC. It specifies CASSAYEQYF.

The chain uses TRBV28 and TRBJ2-5, with 7 bases lining up with TRBD1. CDR1 and CDR2 from the germline V gene are MDHEN and SYDVKM. Losses at the gene ends were 6 bases for V and 5 bases for J; bases not matched to a gene: 9. This CDR3 region has 14 residues. This CDR3 is CASSSGQVRETQYF. The CDR3 DNA reads TGTGCCAGCAGCAGCGGACAGGTCCGGGAGACCCAGTACTTC.

This chain joins TRBV7-8 and TRBJ1-1; maybe TRBD1 (5 bases). V lost 1 base, J lost 3 bases, and 24 bases lay in between. Germline V gives CDR1 SGHVS, CDR2 FQNEAQ. The CDR3 runs to 19 residues. As DNA, the CDR3 is TGTGCCAGCAGCTTAGTACTGTGGGGGGAGCGGGGGTTGGACACTGAAGCTTTCTTT. Its protein product is CASSLVLWGERGLDTEAFF.

About this clone itself: Additional DNA sequences in this sample encode the identical CDR3. The J gene is TRBJ2-7, the V gene TRBV28, with 8 bases lining up with TRBD1. Germline CDR1 and CDR2: MDHEN and SYDVKM. With V trimmed by 3 bases and J by 0 bases, 1 base remained unmatched. The CDR3 runs 14 residues. The CDR3 reads CASSFGTGSYEQYF. The DNA of the CDR3 is TGTGCCAGCAGTTTCGGGACAGGCTCCTACGAGCAGTACTTC.

The chain combines TRBV7-9 with TRBJ2-1; no definite D call. The CDR3 length is 12 residues. Trimming cost V 3 bases and J 15 bases, with 15 bases left between them. Germline V gives CDR1 SEHNR, CDR2 FQNEAQ (reference sequence). The CDR3 DNA reads TGTGCCAGCAGCTTGGGTCTTATGGATCGGTTCTTC. It codes for CASSLGLMDRFF.

This clone has just one count. The chain is built from TRBV7-2 and TRBJ2-7, with D unclear. V was pared by 7 bases and J by 2 bases, with 12 bases between. CDR3 length: 13 amino acids. Germline V gene sequence: CDR1 SGHTA, CDR2 FQGNSA. CDR3 nucleotides: TGTGCCAGCACCTCTATCGATCCCTACGAGCAGTACTTC. Protein product: CASTSIDPYEQYF. Full variable domain (missing parts from reference TRBV7-2 and TRBJ2-7): GAGVSQSPSNKVTEKGKDVELRCDPISGHTALYWYRQSLGQGLEFLIYFQGNSAPDKSGLPSDRFSAERTGGSVSTLTIQRTQQEDSAVYLCASTSIDPYEQYFGPGTRLTVT.

A word on this clone: Other nucleotide sequences from this sample produce the same CDR3. This rearrangement joins TRBV5-4 to TRBJ2-5; no definite D call. CDR1 SGHNT and CDR2 YYREEE come from the germline V gene (reference sequence). V lost 0 bases and J 5 bases, leaving 8 bases between the germline ends. The CDR3 extends over 13 amino acids. The CDR3 DNA sequence: TGTGCCAGCAGCTTGGTGGTTGGGGAGACCCAGTACTTC. Encoded protein: CASSLVVGETQYF.

The CDR3 here is CASSPLRQGPTLAQYF. In nucleotides, the CDR3 is TGCGCCAGCAGCCCCCTTCGACAGGGGCCGACTTTAGCGCAGTACTTC. This chain uses TRBV5-1 with TRBJ2-7; the match to TRBD1 covers 8 bases. The J segment lost 9 bases and the V segment lost 4 bases, leaving 18 bases of the junction unmatched. The CDR3 totals 16 residues. Germline loops: CDR1 SGHRS, CDR2 YFSETQ.

The V call is TRBV6-5, the J call TRBJ2-7, with D uncertain. There are 13 residues in the CDR3. Per the germline V gene, CDR1 is MNHEY and CDR2 is SVGAGI. The V end was cut by 2 bases, the J end by 5 bases, with 10 bases between. The CDR3 sequence: CASSYQGPNEQYF. Written as DNA, the CDR3 is TGTGCCAGCAGTTACCAAGGGCCTAACGAGCAGTACTTC.

The chain is built from TRBV19 and TRBJ2-1; 7 bases are shared with TRBD1. Germline lookup yields CDR1 LNHDA and CDR2 SQIVND (reference sequence). The ends lost 3 bases at V and 0 bases at J; junction bases unmatched: 2. CDR3 length: 15 residues. CDR3: CASSMGQSSYNEQFF. Here the CDR3 DNA reads TGTGCCAGTAGTATGGGACAGAGCTCCTACAATGAGCAGTTCTTC.

This clone showed up just a few times. The sample contains more than one DNA sequence encoding this CDR3. CDR3 region: CASSLSSYNEQFF. CDR3 nucleotide sequence: TGCGCCAGCAGCTTAAGCTCCTACAATGAGCAGTTCTTC. The V and J genes are TRBV5-1 and TRBJ2-1; D is unresolved. V shed 2 bases and J shed 0 bases, with 3 bases lying between them. Per germline, CDR1 SGHRS and CDR2 YFSETQ. The CDR3 loop spans 13 amino acids.

The chain carries TRBV2 and TRBJ2-7; D is possibly TRBD2 (5 bases). This CDR3 is 14 amino acids long. Deletions cut 3 bases from V and 6 bases from J, with 15 bases between. Germline loops: CDR1 SNHLY, CDR2 FYNNEI. CDR3 amino acids: CASSDGGYRSEQYF. The CDR3 bases are TGTGCCAGCAGTGATGGAGGATATCGCTCCGAGCAGTACTTC. The variable domain in full, with the rest retrieved from reference TRBV2 and TRBJ2-7, is EPEVTQTPSHQVTQMGQEVILRCVPISNHLYFYWYRQILGQKVEFLVSFYNNEISEKSEIFDDQFSVERPDGSNFTLKIRSTKLEDSAMYFCASSDGGYRSEQYFGPGTRLTVT.